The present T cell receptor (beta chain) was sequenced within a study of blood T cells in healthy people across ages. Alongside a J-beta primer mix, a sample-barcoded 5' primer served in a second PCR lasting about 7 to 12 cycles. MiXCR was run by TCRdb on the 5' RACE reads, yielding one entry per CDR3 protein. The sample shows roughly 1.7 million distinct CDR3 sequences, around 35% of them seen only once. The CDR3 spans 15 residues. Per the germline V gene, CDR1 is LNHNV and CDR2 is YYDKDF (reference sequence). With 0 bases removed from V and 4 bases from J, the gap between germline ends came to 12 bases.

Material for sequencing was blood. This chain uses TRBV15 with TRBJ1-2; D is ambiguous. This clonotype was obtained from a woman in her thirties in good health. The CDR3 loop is CATSRDLGQTYGYTF. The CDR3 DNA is TGTGCCACCAGCAGAGATCTAGGGCAGACCTATGGCTACACCTTC.